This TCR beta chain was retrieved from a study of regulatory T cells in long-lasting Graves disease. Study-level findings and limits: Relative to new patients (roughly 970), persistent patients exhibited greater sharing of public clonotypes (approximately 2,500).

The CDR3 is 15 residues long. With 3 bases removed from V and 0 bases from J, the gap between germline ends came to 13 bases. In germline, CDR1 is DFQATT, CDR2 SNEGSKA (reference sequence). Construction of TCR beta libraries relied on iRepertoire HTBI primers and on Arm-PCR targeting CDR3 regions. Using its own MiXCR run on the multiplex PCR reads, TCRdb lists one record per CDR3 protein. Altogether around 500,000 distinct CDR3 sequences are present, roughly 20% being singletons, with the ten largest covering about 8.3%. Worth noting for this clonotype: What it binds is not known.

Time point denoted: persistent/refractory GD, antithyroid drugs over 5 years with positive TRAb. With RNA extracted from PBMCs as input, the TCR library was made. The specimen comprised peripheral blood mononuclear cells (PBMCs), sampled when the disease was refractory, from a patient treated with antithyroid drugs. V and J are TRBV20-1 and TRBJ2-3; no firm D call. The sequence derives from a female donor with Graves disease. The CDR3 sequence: CSARKIGSSTDTQYF. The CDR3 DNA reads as TGCAGTGCTAGGAAGATTGGATCTAGCACAGATACGCAGTATTTT.